The 26 T cell receptor beta chains listed next were all sequenced from one sample in a study of early T cells in non-severe SARS-CoV-2 infection. One entry per CDR3 protein, called by TCRdb with MiXCR from the 5' RACE reads. The sample includes tens of thousands of distinct CDR3 sequences, approximately 12% seen only once; the top ten take about 1.3%. Sequenced: whole blood. Every receptor here comes from an adult who was a healthcare worker with PCR-confirmed SARS-CoV-2 infection or an uninfected control (not recorded which).

The chain employs TRBV7-8 and TRBJ2-1, with 14 bases fitting TRBD2. Trimming took 5 bases from V and 4 from J; bases not matched to a gene: 10. The CDR3 consists of 18 residues. The germline V gene has CDR1 SGHVS and CDR2 FQNEAQ. The CDR3: CASSPKRGLAGEYNEQFF. DNA for the CDR3: TGTGCCAGCAGCCCTAAGAGGGGACTAGCGGGGGAGTACAATGAGCAGTTCTTC.

As regards this clonotype: A much more abundant neighbour one base away suggests this may be a read error. The chain uses TRBV5-1 and TRBJ2-1; 12 positions match TRBD2. The length of the CDR3 is 16 residues. Trimming at V came to 4 bases and at J to 10 bases, leaving 12 bases not matched to a gene. The V gene's germline CDR1 is SGHRS and CDR2 YFSETQ. The DNA for the CDR3 is TGCGCCAGCAGCACTCTAGCGGGAGGGCCCGGCAAAGAGCAGTTCTTC. Its protein is CASSTLAGGPGKEQFF.

This clonotype was observed at least ten times. V and J are TRBV6-5 and TRBJ2-5; tentative D call: TRBD2 (6 bases). The CDR3 loop spans 14 amino acids. The germline gives CDR1 MNHEY, CDR2 SVGAGI. The ends were cut back, 5 bases at V and 5 bases at J, with 15 bases in the middle. DNA of the CDR3: TGTGCCAGCAGTAGAGCCGGCGGGAAGGAGACCCAGTACTTC. Protein sequence: CASSRAGGKETQYF.

There are many counts of this clonotype. CDR3 sequence: CASSLETSGTTDTQYF. CDR3 in DNA: TGTGCCAGCAGTCTCGAGACTAGCGGTACTACAGATACGCAGTATTTT. The J gene is TRBJ2-3, the V gene TRBV12-3 or TRBV12-4; 9 bases line up with TRBD2. After removal of 5 bases from V and 3 bases from J, the junction contained 9 bases not matched to a gene. The CDR3 extends over 16 amino acids.

The sample holds many counts of this clonotype. The chain combines TRBV4-3 with TRBJ2-7, with 10 nucleotides matching TRBD2. The J segment lost 5 bases and the V segment lost 5 bases, leaving 21 bases of the junction unmatched. The CDR3 runs to 19 residues. Germline lookup yields CDR1 LGHNA and CDR2 YSLEER. CDR3 loop: CASSGRAFLAGVETDEQYF. CDR3 DNA: TGCGCCAGCAGCGGAAGGGCGTTTCTAGCGGGAGTGGAAACGGACGAGCAGTACTTC.

This clonotype was recorded at least ten times. The rearrangement joins TRBV11-2 to TRBJ2-7; TRBD2 might be the D (5 bases). CDR3 length: 15 amino acids. The germline gives CDR1 SGHAT, CDR2 FQNNGV. The V and J ends lost 3 bases and 4 bases respectively, with 16 bases between them. The CDR3 sequence: CASSFWTGPPYEQYF. CDR3 bases: TGTGCCAGCAGCTTCTGGACTGGACCCCCTTACGAGCAGTACTTC.

This clonotype was seen at least ten times. The chain recombines TRBV14 with TRBJ1-1, with TRBD1 matching over 9 bases. The CDR3 totals 16 residues. Germline loops: CDR1 SGHDN, CDR2 FVKESK. V was clipped by 1 base and J by 4 bases; unmatched bases: 7. The CDR3 sequence: CASSQVTGGRSTEAFF. The CDR3 coding sequence is TGTGCCAGCAGCCAAGTCACAGGGGGCCGGTCCACTGAAGCTTTCTTT.

V gene TRBV28 combines with J gene TRBJ1-2; D possibly corresponds to TRBD1 (5 bases). The V end lost 2 bases, the J end lost 3 bases, and 16 bases lay between the germline ends. CDR1 is MDHEN, CDR2 SYDVKM, per germline. This CDR3 is built from 16 residues. CDR3 sequence: CASSLRGRVLDYGYTF. The CDR3 DNA reads TGTGCCAGCAGTTTAAGGGGAAGGGTGCTAGACTATGGCTACACCTTC.

This clonotype occurred many times. The junction departs from germline at one end; a sequencing error may be responsible. The genes are TRBV29-1 and TRBJ2-2, with 7 bases lining up with TRBD2. The CDR3 loop spans 17 amino acids. The germline V gene encodes CDR1 SQVTM and CDR2 ANQGSEA. CDR3 sequence reads: CSAELDPRGVNTGELFF. CDR3 DNA: TGCAGCGCTGAACTAGACCCACGGGGGGTGAACACCGGGGAGCTGTTTTTT.

This clonotype was seen at least ten times. This sequence joins TRBV20-1 and TRBJ2-3, with TRBD2 matching 14 bases. The CDR3 covers 15 residues. The V segment lost 3 bases and the J segment 2 bases; nucleotides outside the gene matches: 1. The germline V gene encodes CDR1 DFQATT and CDR2 SNEGSKA (reference sequence). This chain's CDR3 is CSARGLAGVTDTQYF. The CDR3 nucleotides read TGCAGTGCTAGGGGACTAGCGGGAGTCACAGATACGCAGTATTTT.

In its sample, this clonotype was seen many times. The V gene is TRBV10-3, the J gene TRBJ1-5; 7 bases line up with TRBD1. Germline V gives CDR1 ENHRY, CDR2 SYGVKD. V lost 4 bases, J lost 2 bases, and 8 bases stayed unmatched. This CDR3 spans 16 amino acids. The DNA of the CDR3 is TGTGCCATCAGTGCCACAGGGGTCGAGGGCAATCAGCCCCAGCATTTT. It specifies CAISATGVEGNQPQHF.

This clonotype was picked up many times. The rearrangement uses TRBV5-5 and TRBJ1-3; maybe TRBD1 (5 bases). The CDR3 has 15 residues. V shed 2 bases and J shed 1 base, with 10 bases lying between them. The germline gives CDR1 SGHKS, CDR2 YYEKEE (reference sequence). The CDR3 sequence is CASSFEGVSGNTIYF. Here the CDR3 DNA reads TGTGCCAGCAGCTTTGAAGGGGTTTCTGGAAACACCATATATTTT.

This rearrangement joins TRBV12-3 or TRBV12-4 to TRBJ1-5; 7 nucleotides line up with TRBD1. J was trimmed by 7 bases and V by 4 bases; bases with no gene match: 7. This CDR3 has 14 amino acids. The CDR3 region has the DNA TGTGCCAGCAGTTGGACGAGGGGGCGACAGCCCCAGCATTTT. Translated: CASSWTRGRQPQHF.

This clonotype was recorded many times. The chain couples TRBV20-1 to TRBJ1-1, with D perhaps matching TRBD1 (6 bases). CDR1 and CDR2 (germline): DFQATT, SNEGSKA (reference sequence). CDR3 length equals 15 residues. V lost 7 bases, J lost 1 base, and 19 bases lay in between. The CDR3 DNA reads as TGCAGTGTTCCAAGTGCGGGACACCCGAACACTGAAGCTTTCTTT. This translates into CSVPSAGHPNTEAFF.

This clonotype was found many times. This sequence joins TRBV7-2 and TRBJ2-7; D is uncertain. The germline V gene has CDR1 SGHTA and CDR2 FQGNSA. Trimming took off 5 bases at V and 7 bases at J, with 9 bases between the two ends. CDR3 length: 11 amino acids. Here the CDR3 reads CASSLSFEQYF. The CDR3, as DNA: TGTGCCAGCAGCCTTAGTTTTGAGCAGTACTTC.

This clonotype was picked up many times. CDR3 coding DNA: TGTGCCAGCAGCTTAAGGTTTGCCTACGAGCAGTACTTC. Translation gives CASSLRFAYEQYF. The chain couples TRBV7-2 to TRBJ2-7; no definite D call. CDR3 length equals 13 residues. Between the trimmed V and J ends, which lost 2 bases and 2 bases, there was a span of 7 bases. Germline lookup yields CDR1 SGHTA and CDR2 FQGNSA. Full variable domain (outside the CDR3, taken from reference TRBV7-2 and TRBJ2-7): GAGVSQSPSNKVTEKGKDVELRCDPISGHTALYWYRQSLGQGLEFLIYFQGNSAPDKSGLPSDRFSAERTGGSVSTLTIQRTQQEDSAVYLCASSLRFAYEQYFGPGTRLTVT.

The chain has TRBV7-9 and TRBJ2-7, with D tentatively TRBD2 (5 bases). The CDR3 consists of 15 residues. Germline CDR1 and CDR2: SEHNR and FQNEAQ (reference sequence). Trimming removed 7 bases at V and 6 bases at J, with 22 bases between. The CDR3 loop is CASTPEGSGALEQYF. The CDR3, as DNA: TGTGCCAGCACCCCAGAGGGCAGCGGCGCTCTCGAGCAGTACTTC.

This clonotype showed up many times. The V gene is TRBV12-5, the J gene TRBJ1-1; D is ambiguous. The V end was cut by 5 bases, the J end by 10 bases, with 14 bases between. Germline V gives CDR1 LGHNT, CDR2 FRNRAP. This CDR3 region has 12 residues. CDR3 coding DNA: TGTGCTAGTGGTCCTGACCGCTGGGGAGCTTTCTTT. It yields the protein CASGPDRWGAFF.

The CDR3 nucleotides read TGCGCCAGCAGCCAAATTTGGGACAGGTACCCGGAGCAGTACTTC. This sequence encodes CASSQIWDRYPEQYF. The chain uses TRBV4-3 and TRBJ2-7; 8 nucleotides agree with TRBD1. V shed 2 bases and J 7 bases; nucleotides not matched to a gene: 10. This CDR3 is built from 15 residues. Per germline, CDR1 LGHNA and CDR2 YSLEER.

There are many counts of this clonotype. The chain joins TRBV7-9 to TRBJ2-6; D is ambiguous. The CDR3 is made up of 14 amino acids. Trimming removed 5 bases from V and 2 bases from J, with 7 bases in between. Germline V gene sequence: CDR1 SEHNR, CDR2 FQNEAQ (reference sequence). This CDR3 reads CASSPTTGANVLTF. The CDR3 DNA is TGTGCCAGCAGCCCGACAACTGGGGCCAACGTCCTGACTTTC.

This clonotype was found many times. The rearrangement links TRBV5-1 to TRBJ2-1; the match to TRBD1 covers 9 bases. This CDR3 region has 15 residues. With 3 bases clipped from V and 3 bases from J, the junction kept 4 bases outside the gene matches. CDR1 and CDR2 (germline): SGHRS, YFSETQ. The CDR3 sequence is CASSSPGQGYNEQFF. The CDR3, as DNA: TGCGCCAGCAGCTCCCCGGGACAGGGCTACAATGAGCAGTTCTTC.

The V gene is TRBV5-1, the J gene TRBJ1-1; 8 bases are a match to TRBD1. The CDR3 contains 15 residues. Germline CDR1 is SGHRS and CDR2 is YFSETQ. The V and J ends lost 2 bases and 0 bases, in that order; junction bases with no gene match: 3. CDR3 DNA: TGCGCCAGCAGCTTAGGACAGGGCATGAACACTGAAGCTTTCTTT. Its protein product is CASSLGQGMNTEAFF. The complete variable domain, with remaining parts taken from reference TRBV5-1 and TRBJ1-1, reads KAGVTQTPRYLIKTRGQQVTLSCSPISGHRSVSWYQQTPGQGLQFLFEYFSETQRNKGNFPGRFSGRQFSNSRSEMNVSTLELGDSALYLCASSLGQGMNTEAFFGQGTRLTVV.

This clonotype has a count of ten or more. This sequence joins TRBV19 and TRBJ2-4; TRBD2 is a possible D gene (6 bases). CDR3 length equals 14 residues. The V end lost 9 bases, the J end lost 0 bases, and 12 bases lay between the germline ends. Per germline, CDR1 LNHDA and CDR2 SQIVND (reference sequence). CDR3 in amino acids: CASIKAGAKNIQYF. The CDR3, as DNA: TGTGCCAGCATAAAAGCGGGAGCCAAAAACATTCAGTACTTC.

In its sample, this clonotype was seen many times. J is TRBJ2-1 and V is TRBV11-3; D remains unclear. The germline V gene encodes CDR1 SGHNT and CDR2 YENEEA. V dropped 5 bases and J dropped 7 bases, with 15 bases sitting between them. This CDR3 spans 14 amino acids. This CDR3 is CASSPETSWNEQFF. The DNA for the CDR3 is TGTGCCAGCAGCCCGGAGACCTCTTGGAATGAGCAGTTCTTC.

This clonotype has ten or more counts. This chain uses TRBV20-1 with TRBJ2-2; D remains ambiguous. This CDR3 is 13 amino acids long. Germline CDR1 DFQATT, CDR2 SNEGSKA (reference sequence). Trimming cost V 7 bases and J 0 bases, with 9 bases left between them. The CDR3 loop reads CSVPSANTGELFF. The CDR3 region has the DNA TGCAGTGTGCCCTCCGCGAACACCGGGGAGCTGTTTTTT.

This clonotype was detected many times. This chain connects TRBV7-8 to TRBJ2-5, with 13 nucleotides matching TRBD2. The CDR3 is 16 residues long. Germline trimming cut 3 bases from V and 2 bases from J; bases unmatched to any gene: 3. From germline, CDR1 is SGHVS and CDR2 FQNEAQ. The CDR3 DNA sequence: TGTGCCAGCAGCTTGACACTAGCGGGAGGGCAAGAGACCCAGTACTTC. The encoded protein is CASSLTLAGGQETQYF.